This T cell receptor beta chain derives from a study of blood T cell repertoires in COVID-19. The overall study: Samples of COVID-19 (acute and convalescent) were obtained from the United States, Italy and Spain. PBMCs, B-cell-depleted T cells, or T cells provided the cDNA or gDNA that made up the material.

This clone was seen once. Original processing notes: Estimates of nucleated cell counts were drawn from the amplification of reference gene primers. The repertoire was sequenced with immunoSEQ multiplex PCR; TCRdb's copy has only in-frame clones and lacks some. V, J and clone size were drawn from that table, and D and trimming were deduced from the DNA. The sample lists roughly 570,000 clones; roughly nine tenths were seen once. CDR1 is MGHRA and CDR2 is YSYEKL in the germline V gene. V was clipped by 1 base and J by 4 bases, with 12 bases between them. The CDR3 length is 15 residues. Seattle participants joined during active infection and were tracked over time.

The material sequenced was peripheral blood. The source is a woman in her forties or fifties with COVID-19, enrolled during active disease. V gene TRBV4-1 combines with J gene TRBJ2-3; D possibly corresponds to TRBD2 (7 bases). CDR3 sequence reads: CASSQAGGGADTQYF. As DNA, the CDR3 is TGCGCCAGCAGCCAAGCGGGGGGCGGTGCAGATACGCAGTATTTT.